The 8 T cell receptor beta chains below all came from one sample that was sequenced in a study of response to subunit inactivated influenza vaccine. TCRdb fed the RT-PCR reads into MiXCR, producing one record per CDR3 protein. The data contain 450,000 to 600,000 distinct CDR3 sequences, 7.6% of them singletons. Sequenced here: PBMCs from blood, sampled approximately 25 months after vaccination. Receptor source: a man aged 50 to 75 who received an inactivated influenza vaccine.

V and J are TRBV11-2 and TRBJ1-2; D not certain. CDR3 length: 14 residues. Between the trimmed V and J ends, which lost 0 bases and 0 bases, there was a span of 5 bases. Germline V gene data show CDR1 as SGHAT and CDR2 as FQNNGV. The DNA of the CDR3 is TGTGCCAGCAGCTTAGACCCCGCTAACTATGGCTACACCTTC. This translates into CASSLDPANYGYTF.

This clonotype has only a few counts. Here the CDR3 reads CASSQVVGDIGYTF. The CDR3 DNA is TGCGCCAGCAGCCAAGTGGTTGGAGACATTGGCTACACCTTC. This rearrangement joins TRBV4-1 to TRBJ1-2; the D is unclear. Trimming stripped 1 base from V and 7 bases from J, with 13 bases between. The CDR3 loop spans 14 amino acids. CDR1 and CDR2 from the germline V gene are MGHRA and YSYEKL.

Turning to this clonotype: This could be a read error, since a much larger clone is one nucleotide away. The chain uses TRBV7-8 and TRBJ2-1; D is unresolved. Per the germline V gene, CDR1 is SGHVS and CDR2 is FQNEAQ. The CDR3 is made up of 14 amino acids. CDR3 amino acids: CAGSPKVAYNEQFF. CDR3 sequence (DNA): TGTGCCGGCAGCCCAAAGGTCGCCTACAATGAGCAGTTCTTC.

The chain links TRBV10-3 to TRBJ1-1, with 8 bases lining up with TRBD1. This CDR3 has 14 amino acids. The germline CDR1 and CDR2 sequences are ENHRY and SYGVKD. V trimming: 6 bases; J trimming: 1 base; junction bases outside the gene matches: 4. The CDR3 sequence: CAISRQGTNTEAFF. The CDR3 nucleotides are TGTGCCATCAGCAGACAGGGGACGAACACTGAAGCTTTCTTT.

CDR3 amino acids: CASSLAATREKLFF. CDR3 in DNA: TGCGCCAGCAGCTTGGCCGCGACACGGGAAAAACTGTTTTTT. V gene TRBV5-1 combines with J gene TRBJ1-4; D is unclear. With 0 bases removed from V and 8 bases from J, the gap between germline ends came to 11 bases. CDR3 size: 14 residues. Germline values: CDR1 SGHRS, CDR2 YFSETQ. The variable domain in full, completed from reference TRBV5-1 and TRBJ1-4, reads KAGVTQTPRYLIKTRGQQVTLSCSPISGHRSVSWYQQTPGQGLQFLFEYFSETQRNKGNFPGRFSGRQFSNSRSEMNVSTLELGDSALYLCASSLAATREKLFFGSGTQLSVL.

The chain employs TRBV4-3 and TRBJ1-5, with D tentatively TRBD1 (5 bases). V shed 4 bases and J shed 4 bases, with 8 bases lying between them. This CDR3 region has 13 residues. Germline lookup yields CDR1 LGHNA and CDR2 YSLEER. In DNA, the CDR3 is TGCGCCAGCAGCCGGGGGGTAAATCAGCCCCAGCATTTT. It codes for CASSRGVNQPQHF.

This clonotype appeared many times. At one end, the junction sequence differs from germline, possibly due to a read error. The V gene is TRBV5-1, the J gene TRBJ1-1; 8 bases line up with TRBD1. The CDR3 is made up of 14 amino acids. Germline CDR1 and CDR2: SGHRS and YFSETQ. The CDR3 sequence: CASSSRTGNTEAFF. DNA of the CDR3: TGTGCCAGCAGTTCCCGGACAGGGAATACTGAAGCTTTCTTT.

The table lists this clonotype with a few counts. V is TRBV7-8 and J is TRBJ1-1; no reliable D call. CDR1 is SGHVS and CDR2 is FQNEAQ in the germline V gene. The CDR3 sequence is 15 residues long. V shed 6 bases and J shed 2 bases, with 16 bases lying between them. The chain's CDR3 is CASSLGMVRNTEAFF. The CDR3 nucleotides read TGTGCCAGCAGTCTAGGGATGGTCAGAAACACTGAAGCTTTCTTT. Based on the CDR3 plus reference TRBV7-8 and TRBJ1-1, the full variable domain is GAGVSQSPRYKVAKRGQDVALRCDPISGHVSLFWYQQALGQGPEFLTYFQNEAQLDKSGLPSDRFFAERPEGSVSTLKIQRTQQEDSAVYLCASSLGMVRNTEAFFGQGTRLTVV.